The rows below give T cell receptor beta chains drawn from one sample of a study of blood T cell repertoires in COVID-19. The method was immunoSEQ multiplex PCR; TCRdb's version includes in-frame clones alone and lacks a portion of them. Among roughly 91,000 clones, approximately 80% were seen once, and the ten largest hold roughly 7.3%. Material for sequencing was peripheral blood. All receptors come from a man in his sixties or seventies with acute or convalescent COVID-19. Both conserved end residues are part of each CDR3. A D gene is named only where the DNA matches it firmly. The size entry is marked missing in some rows and otherwise reads once, few, many or a size class.

d_call j_call v_call clone_size cdr3_aa cdr3_nt
TRBD1 TRBJ2-5 TRBV5-1 once CASSPRQGASETQYF TGCGCCAGCAGCCCTAGACAGGGGGCCTCGGAGACCCAGTACTTC
NA TRBJ1-1 TRBV9 NA CASSATWANTEAFF TGTGCCAGCAGCGCGACATGGGCGAACACTGAAGCTTTCTTT
TRBD2 TRBJ2-1 TRBV5-1 NA CASSLAGLAGLSYNEQFF TGCGCCAGCAGCTTGGCCGGACTAGCGGGACTCTCCTACAATGAGCAGTTCTTC
NA TRBJ1-1 TRBV7-2 NA CASSLGQVVVAEAFF TGTGCCAGCAGCTTAGGACAGGTCGTGGTCGCTGAAGCTTTCTTT
NA TRBJ1-1 TRBV6-5 NA CASSYSFPSTEAFF TGTGCCAGCAGTTACTCATTCCCATCCACTGAAGCTTTCTTT
TRBD2 TRBJ2-1 TRBV28 NA CATTRLAGGVNEQFF TGTGCCACCACCCGACTAGCGGGAGGGGTGAATGAGCAGTTCTTC
TRBD1 TRBJ1-4 TRBV3-1/TRBV3-2 NA CASSQATGGEKLFF TGTGCCAGCAGCCAAGCGACAGGGGGGGAAAAACTGTTTTTT
NA TRBJ1-5 TRBV6-2/TRBV6-3 few CASSKGGRIRLSNQPQHF TGTGCCAGCAGTAAAGGGGGACGGATCCGACTTAGCAATCAGCCCCAGCATTTT
TRBD1 TRBJ1-2 TRBV19 NA CASSIALGQGSYGYTF TGTGCCAGTAGTATAGCCCTCGGACAGGGCTCCTATGGCTACACCTTC
NA TRBJ2-7 TRBV6-5 NA CASSYSDSYEQYF TGTGCCAGCAGTTACTCGGACAGCTACGAGCAGTACTTC
NA TRBJ2-2 TRBV11-3 NA CASSPRQAGTGELFF TGTGCCAGCAGCCCTCGGCAGGCCGGCACCGGGGAGCTGTTTTTT
NA TRBJ1-1 TRBV6-5 NA CASSNSGNTEAFF TGTGCCAGCTCGAATTCGGGGAACACTGAAGCTTTCTTT
NA TRBJ2-2 TRBV4-2 NA CASSQDPRDTGELFF TGTGCCAGCAGCCAAGATCCCAGGGACACCGGGGAGCTGTTTTTT
NA TRBJ2-2 TRBV5-5 NA CASSALTGTLNTGELFF TGTGCCAGCAGCGCATTAACCGGGACACTGAACACCGGGGAGCTGTTTTTT
TRBD1 TRBJ1-5 TRBV5-6 NA CASSPFGTGIQPQHF TGTGCCAGCAGCCCCTTCGGGACAGGGATACAGCCCCAGCATTTT
NA TRBJ2-5 TRBV14 NA CASSQDEGIVGFKRMTQYF TGTGCCAGCAGCCAAGACGAGGGAATCGTCGGCTTCAAGAGAATGACCCAGTACTTC
NA TRBJ1-1 TRBV24-1 NA CATSDGGVTEAFF TGTGCCACCAGTGATGGAGGTGTCACTGAAGCTTTCTTT
TRBD2 TRBJ2-1 TRBV3-1/TRBV3-2 NA CASSQDLPKGRLAASYNEQFF TGTGCCAGCAGCCAAGATCTACCTAAAGGAAGACTAGCGGCCTCCTACAATGAGCAGTTCTTC
NA TRBJ2-1 TRBV27 once CASSLSQASNEQFF TGTGCCAGCAGTTTATCGCAGGCAAGCAATGAGCAGTTCTTC
NA TRBJ1-1 TRBV18 NA CASSPNRVGTEAFF TGTGCCAGCTCACCAAACAGGGTAGGCACTGAAGCTTTCTTT
NA TRBJ1-4 TRBV2 NA CASSERRGTNEKLFF TGTGCCAGCAGTGAAAGGAGAGGGACTAATGAAAAACTGTTTTTT